Listed below are T cell receptor beta chains from one sample, sequenced in a study of blood T cell repertoires in COVID-19. Clones were sequenced by immunoSEQ multiplex PCR, and TCRdb holds only the in-frame ones, with some missing. The sample consists of about 52,000 clones, around 84% of them appearing once. Sequenced material: peripheral blood. The origin of the receptors is a man aged 70 or older with acute or convalescent COVID-19. The CDR3 runs from the conserved cysteine through the conserved F or W. D genes are given only for firm matches. Clone sizes are given selectively: once, few, many, or a class where the clone is expanded.

abundance,d_gene,j_gene,v_gene,CDR3aa,CDR3nt
once,TRBD1,TRBJ1-2,TRBV5-1,CASSLEQGESYGYTF,TGCGCCAGCAGCTTGGAACAGGGGGAAAGTTATGGCTACACCTTC
NA,NA,TRBJ2-5,TRBV4-3,CASSHRTGGAETQYF,TGCGCCAGCAGCCATCGGACCGGAGGGGCAGAGACCCAGTACTTC
once,TRBD2,TRBJ2-3,TRBV5-1,CASRTSGDSTDTQYF,TGCGCCAGCCGGACTAGCGGGGATAGCACAGATACGCAGTATTTT
NA,TRBD1,TRBJ1-6,TRBV6-5,CGTGRYYNSPLHF,TGTGGGACAGGGCGCTACTATAATTCACCCCTCCACTTT
NA,TRBD1,TRBJ2-1,TRBV11-2,CASSRPGTGQNEQFF,TGTGCCAGCAGTCGTCCAGGGACAGGGCAGAATGAGCAGTTCTTC
NA,NA,TRBJ1-5,TRBV6-2/TRBV6-3,CASSSWGRMNQPQHF,TGTGCCAGCAGTTCGTGGGGCCGCATGAATCAGCCCCAGCATTTT
NA,TRBD1,TRBJ2-4,TRBV4-3,CASSQKQGWDIQYF,TGCGCCAGCAGCCAGAAACAGGGGTGGGACATTCAGTACTTC
NA,TRBD1,TRBJ1-1,TRBV4-1,CASSHPQGAETEAFF,TGCGCCAGCAGCCACCCACAGGGGGCAGAAACTGAAGCTTTCTTT
NA,NA,TRBJ2-7,TRBV4-3,CASSQVGGSYEQYF,TGCGCCAGCAGCCAAGTAGGAGGGAGCTACGAGCAGTACTTC
NA,TRBD2,TRBJ2-2,TRBV3-1/TRBV3-2,CASSQAGGYVGELFF,TGTGCCAGCAGCCAAGCGGGAGGGTACGTCGGGGAGCTGTTTTTT
NA,TRBD1,TRBJ1-1,TRBV4-1,CASSRTGGTEAFF,TGCGCCAGCAGCCGTACAGGGGGCACTGAAGCTTTCTTT
NA,TRBD1,TRBJ1-1,TRBV19,CASSSRGPAEAFF,TGTGCCAGTAGTTCCAGGGGGCCCGCTGAAGCTTTCTTT
NA,NA,TRBJ1-5,TRBV4-1,CASSQGQGPQPQHF,TGCGCCAGCAGCCAAGGGCAGGGGCCCCAGCCCCAGCATTTT
NA,TRBD1,TRBJ1-2,TRBV27,CASYSPGAGGLRGYTF,TGTGCCAGCTACTCCCCCGGGGCAGGGGGTTTGCGGGGCTACACCTTC
once,NA,TRBJ2-2,TRBV6-5,CASRLYSTNTGELFF,TGTGCCAGCCGACTGTATTCAACCAACACCGGGGAGCTGTTTTTT
NA,TRBD1,TRBJ1-1,TRBV7-6,CASSLGQGGSEAFF,TGTGCCAGCAGCCTTGGACAGGGAGGATCTGAAGCTTTCTTT
NA,NA,TRBJ2-5,TRBV7-2,CASSPDRIQETQYF,TGTGCCAGCAGCCCCGACAGGATCCAAGAGACCCAGTACTTC
few,TRBD2,TRBJ2-5,TRBV20-1,CSAIDSGRGQETQYF,TGCAGTGCTATTGACAGCGGGAGAGGCCAAGAGACCCAGTACTTC
NA,TRBD1,TRBJ2-2,TRBV7-2,CASSHRTGTGGTGELFF,TGTGCCAGCAGCCACAGAACCGGGACAGGGGGCACCGGGGAGCTGTTTTTT
NA,TRBD1,TRBJ1-5,TRBV18,CASSPGQGGYSNQPQHF,TGTGCCAGCTCACCGGGACAGGGGGGTTATAGCAATCAGCCCCAGCATTTT
NA,NA,TRBJ1-2,TRBV2,CASTLGSNYGYTF,TGTGCCAGCACTCTAGGCTCTAACTATGGCTACACCTTC
NA,NA,TRBJ1-5,TRBV24-1,CATSDFRQGNQPQHF,TGTGCCACCAGTGATTTTCGGCAGGGAAATCAGCCCCAGCATTTT
NA,NA,TRBJ2-3,TRBV5-8,CASSLVQTDTQYF,TGTGCCAGCAGCTTGGTCCAGACAGATACGCAGTATTTT
NA,NA,TRBJ2-3,TRBV27,CATKRQVSTDTQYF,TGTGCCACAAAAAGACAGGTTAGCACAGATACGCAGTATTTT
NA,TRBD1,TRBJ2-7,TRBV6-6,CASSLGTGYEQYF,TGTGCCAGCAGTTTAGGGACAGGGTACGAGCAGTACTTC
NA,NA,TRBJ1-1,TRBV14,CASSPYRTYDTEAFF,TGTGCCAGCAGCCCGTATCGGACATACGACACTGAAGCTTTCTTT
NA,NA,TRBJ1-1,TRBV6-5,CASTGGGWNTEAFF,TGTGCCAGCACTGGGGGGGGCTGGAACACTGAAGCTTTCTTT
NA,TRBD1,TRBJ2-3,TRBV6-4,CASRQTGSGTDTQYF,TGTGCCAGCAGGCAGACAGGGTCGGGCACAGATACGCAGTATTTT
NA,NA,TRBJ2-1,TRBV10-3,CAIETDLEEQFF,TGTGCCATAGAGACAGACCTTGAGGAGCAGTTCTTC